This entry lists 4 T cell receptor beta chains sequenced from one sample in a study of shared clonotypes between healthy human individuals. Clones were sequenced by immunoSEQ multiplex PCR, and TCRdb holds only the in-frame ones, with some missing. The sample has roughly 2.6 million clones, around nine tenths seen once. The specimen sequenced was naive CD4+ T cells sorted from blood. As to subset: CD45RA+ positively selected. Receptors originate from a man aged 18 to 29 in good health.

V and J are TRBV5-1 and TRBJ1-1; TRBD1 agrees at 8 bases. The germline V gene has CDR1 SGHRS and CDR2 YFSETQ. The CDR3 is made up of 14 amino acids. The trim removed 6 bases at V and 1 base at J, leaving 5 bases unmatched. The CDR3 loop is CASIQGAGNTEAFF. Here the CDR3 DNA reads TGCGCCAGCATCCAGGGGGCCGGGAACACTGAAGCTTTCTTT.

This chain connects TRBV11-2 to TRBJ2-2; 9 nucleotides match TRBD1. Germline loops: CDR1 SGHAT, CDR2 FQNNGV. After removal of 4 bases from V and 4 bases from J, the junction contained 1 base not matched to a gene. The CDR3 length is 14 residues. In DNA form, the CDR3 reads TGTGCCAGCAGCTGGGACAGGGTCACCGGGGAGCTGTTTTTT. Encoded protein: CASSWDRVTGELFF.

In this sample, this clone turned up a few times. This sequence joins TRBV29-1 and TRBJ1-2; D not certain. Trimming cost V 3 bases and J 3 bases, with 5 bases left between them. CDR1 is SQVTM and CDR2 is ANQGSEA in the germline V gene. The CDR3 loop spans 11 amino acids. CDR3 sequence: CSVEWYYGYTF. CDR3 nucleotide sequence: TGCAGCGTTGAGTGGTACTATGGCTACACCTTC.

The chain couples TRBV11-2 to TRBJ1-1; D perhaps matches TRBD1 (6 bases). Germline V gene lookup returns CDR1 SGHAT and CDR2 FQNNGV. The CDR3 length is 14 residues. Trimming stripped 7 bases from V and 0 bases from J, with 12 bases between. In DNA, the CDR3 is TGTGCCAGCAAATGGGACAACTTGAACACTGAAGCTTTCTTT. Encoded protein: CASKWDNLNTEAFF.